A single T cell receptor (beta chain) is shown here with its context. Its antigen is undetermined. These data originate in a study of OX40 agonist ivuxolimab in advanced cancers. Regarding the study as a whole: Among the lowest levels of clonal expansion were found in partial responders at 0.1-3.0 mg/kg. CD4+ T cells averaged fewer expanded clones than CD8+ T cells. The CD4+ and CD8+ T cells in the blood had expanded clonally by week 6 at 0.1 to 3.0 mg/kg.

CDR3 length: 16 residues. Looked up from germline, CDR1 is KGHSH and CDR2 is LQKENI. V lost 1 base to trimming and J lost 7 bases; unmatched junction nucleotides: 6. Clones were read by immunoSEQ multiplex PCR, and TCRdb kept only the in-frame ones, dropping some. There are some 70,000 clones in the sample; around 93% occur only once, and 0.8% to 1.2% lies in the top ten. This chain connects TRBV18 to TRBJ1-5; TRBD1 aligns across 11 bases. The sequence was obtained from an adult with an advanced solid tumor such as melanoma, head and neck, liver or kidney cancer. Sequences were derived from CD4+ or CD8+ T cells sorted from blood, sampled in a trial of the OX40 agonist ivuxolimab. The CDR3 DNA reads TGTGCCAGCTCACCACTGGGACAGGGGGGTGGACAGCCCCAGCATTTT. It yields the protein CASSPLGQGGGQPQHF.